One sample yielded the 23 T cell receptor beta chains listed below, sequenced in a study of molecular identifiers for immune sequencing clone quantification. From the PCR reads, TCRdb called clonotypes with MiXCR, one entry per CDR3 protein. The sample has more than 95,000 distinct CDR3 sequences; roughly 26% are singletons. The sequencing sample was made of naive CD8+ T cells from blood, with Jurkat cell RNA spiked in. Subset noted: FACS-sorted CD8+CD4-CCR7+CD45RA+ naive T cells. Receptor source: a human donor in good health. Some libraries in this study had Jurkat cell RNA spiked in.

This clonotype was found many times. The gene calls are TRBV27 and TRBJ2-7, with 11 bases identical to TRBD2. Losses at the gene ends were 5 bases for V and 4 bases for J; bases not matched to a gene: 13. The CDR3 length is 17 residues. In germline, CDR1 is MNHEY, CDR2 SMNVEV (reference sequence). The CDR3 nucleotides are TGTGCCAGCAGTGTGCCGAACTTAGCGGGAGGGCCGTACGAGCAGTACTTC. This sequence encodes CASSVPNLAGGPYEQYF.

This clonotype occurred many times. The chain combines TRBV18 with TRBJ2-3, with a weak D call TRBD2 (5 bases). V dropped 6 bases and J dropped 4 bases, with 23 bases sitting between them. The CDR3 covers 17 residues. The germline CDR1 and CDR2 sequences are KGHSH and LQKENI. The CDR3 spells CASSRKRERLIADTQYF. CDR3 DNA: TGTGCCAGCTCCCGAAAGAGGGAGAGACTAATCGCAGATACGCAGTATTTT. Combining the CDR3 with reference TRBV18 and TRBJ2-3 gives the whole variable domain NAGVMQNPRHLVRRRGQEARLRCSPMKGHSHVYWYRQLPEEGLKFMVYLQKENIIDESGMPKERFSAEFPKEGPSILRIQQVVRGDSAAYFCASSRKRERLIADTQYFGPGTRLTVL.

Notes on this clonotype: It may be a read error: a sequence one base away is much more abundant. The CDR3 reads CASSQLLRTGGQGYGYAF. The CDR3 coding sequence is TGCGCCAGCAGCCAACTACTACGGACAGGGGGCCAGGGCTATGGCTACGCCTTC. V is TRBV4-1 and J is TRBJ1-2; the match to TRBD1 covers 11 bases. Germline V gives CDR1 MGHRA, CDR2 YSYEKL. This CDR3 has 18 residues.

This clonotype was counted many times. The V gene is TRBV28, the J gene TRBJ2-1; D might be TRBD1 (5 bases). The CDR3 loop spans 15 amino acids. Trimming took 6 bases from V and 8 from J, leaving 20 bases between them. Germline CDR1 is MDHEN and CDR2 is SYDVKM. CDR3 sequence reads: CASRLDVRAHDEQFF. The CDR3 DNA follows: TGTGCCAGCAGATTGGACGTCAGGGCCCACGATGAGCAGTTCTTC.

This clonotype was observed a handful of times. This may stem from a read error, because a much larger clone lies one nucleotide away. The J gene is TRBJ2-7, the V gene TRBV27; 7 nucleotides agree with TRBD1. The junction had 10 bases not matched to a gene; V was cut back by 7 bases and J by 4 bases. The CDR3 sequence is 14 residues long. Germline CDR1 is MNHEY and CDR2 is SMNVEV (reference sequence). CDR3 bases: TGTGCCAGCAAAGCACAGACAGGGCGGTACGAGCAGTACTTC. Its protein is CASKAQTGRYEQYF.

This clonotype appeared many times. This chain connects TRBV6-5 to TRBJ2-2; the D gene is possibly TRBD2 (5 bases). Trimming stripped 5 bases from V and 4 bases from J, with 11 bases between. CDR1 is MNHEY, CDR2 SVGAGI, per germline. The CDR3 loop spans 14 amino acids. In DNA form, the CDR3 reads TGTGCCAGCAGTCCCGGGGTGGGCACCGGGGAGCTGTTTTTT. Its protein product is CASSPGVGTGELFF.

In this sample, this clonotype turned up a few times. The chain links TRBV2 to TRBJ2-2; D may be TRBD1 (6 bases). CDR3 length: 14 amino acids. V was cut by 6 bases and J by 4 bases, with 12 bases left in between. Germline values: CDR1 SNHLY, CDR2 FYNNEI. The CDR3 loop reads CASSLDSGTGELFF. For the CDR3, the DNA is TGTGCCAGCAGCCTGGACAGCGGCACCGGGGAGCTGTTTTTT.

The chain carries TRBV28 and TRBJ2-2; 12 nucleotides agree with TRBD2. Trimming removed 6 bases from V and 8 bases from J; junction bases left unmatched: 4. The germline gives CDR1 MDHEN, CDR2 SYDVKM. The CDR3 has 14 amino acids. CDR3 nucleotide sequence: TGTGCCAGCAGCCGAGGACTAGCGGGAGGGGAGCTGTTTTTT. This encodes CASSRGLAGGELFF. Supplemented by reference TRBV28 and TRBJ2-2, the full variable domain reads DVKVTQSSRYLVKRTGEKVFLECVQDMDHENMFWYRQDPGLGLRLIYFSYDVKMKEKGDIPEGYSVSREKKERFSLILESASTNQTSMYLCASSRGLAGGELFFGEGSRLTVL.

In this sample, this clonotype turned up a few times. The chain is built from TRBV29-1 and TRBJ1-2, with 7 nucleotides matching TRBD1. The V and J ends lost 6 bases and 4 bases, in that order; junction bases with no gene match: 8. Per germline, CDR1 SQVTM and CDR2 ANQGSEA. CDR3 length equals 13 residues. The CDR3 protein is CSVERQGGYGYTF. The CDR3 nucleotides read TGCAGCGTCGAGAGGCAGGGGGGCTATGGCTACACCTTC.

In the case of this clonotype: A much larger clonotype is one base distant, so this may be a read error. The rearrangement links TRBV18 to TRBJ2-5; the D gene is possibly TRBD2 (6 bases). V lost 8 bases and J 4 bases, leaving 20 bases between the germline ends. Germline V CDR1 and CDR2: KGHSH, LQKENI. The CDR3 spans 15 residues. The CDR3 protein is CASTDTSRYGETQYF. In nucleotides, the CDR3 is TGTGCCAGCACTGATACTAGCAGATATGGAGAGACCCAGTACTTC.

With respect to this clonotype: One base away lies a much larger clone, so this may be a sequencing read error. The chain recombines TRBV7-2 with TRBJ1-5; a possible D gene is TRBD1 (5 bases). The CDR3 sequence is 15 residues long. The germline V gene encodes CDR1 SGHTA and CDR2 FQGNSA. The CDR3 here is CASSFLDSSNQPPHF. The CDR3 nucleotides read TGTGCCAGCAGCTTCCTAGACAGTAGCAATCAGCCCCCGCATTTT.

J is TRBJ2-5 and V is TRBV9; 7 nucleotides align to TRBD1. The germline V gene encodes CDR1 SGDLS and CDR2 YYNGEE. The J segment lost 2 bases and the V segment lost 8 bases, leaving 9 bases of the junction unmatched. The CDR3 length is 14 residues. The CDR3 spells CARSRTGSQETQYF. In nucleotides, the CDR3 is TGTGCCAGGAGCCGGACAGGCTCACAAGAGACCCAGTACTTC.

There are many counts of this clonotype. This rearrangement joins TRBV7-2 to TRBJ2-2; 11 bases line up with TRBD2. J lost 5 bases, V lost 2 bases, and 1 base had no gene match. This CDR3 contains 15 residues. Germline V gives CDR1 SGHTA, CDR2 FQGNSA. In DNA, the CDR3 is TGTGCCAGCAGCTTACTAGCGGGGGGTACCGGGGAGCTGTTTTTT. Translated, it gives CASSLLAGGTGELFF.

This clonotype has at least ten counts. The gene calls are TRBV30 and TRBJ2-1; D uncertain. CDR3 length: 14 amino acids. Germline CDR1 is GTSNPN and CDR2 is SVGIG (reference sequence). V was trimmed by 3 bases and J by 0 bases, leaving 9 bases between them. This CDR3 reads CAWRGLSSYNEQFF. The DNA for the CDR3 is TGTGCCTGGAGAGGGCTGAGCTCCTACAATGAGCAGTTCTTC.

Note on this clonotype: A read error may explain this, as a much larger clone is one base away. The CDR3 nucleotides are TGTGCCAGCAGCCCTGCGGACCTCCTTTTTCCTAACTATGGCTACACCTTC. Translating it yields CASSPADLLFPNYGYTF. The V gene is TRBV5-6, the J gene TRBJ1-2, with D unclear. With 4 bases removed from V and 0 bases from J, the gap between germline ends came to 19 bases. The germline CDR1 and CDR2 sequences are SGHDT and YYEEEE. The length of the CDR3 is 17 residues.

This clonotype has ten or more counts. The rearrangement joins TRBV20-1 to TRBJ2-5; no clear D gene. This CDR3 has 13 residues. The ends were cut back, 5 bases at V and 4 bases at J, with 14 bases in the middle. CDR1 DFQATT and CDR2 SNEGSKA come from the germline V gene (reference sequence). The CDR3 sequence is CSASVEISETQYF. The CDR3 DNA is TGCAGTGCTTCCGTGGAGATCTCAGAGACCCAGTACTTC.

The sample holds many counts of this clonotype. The V call is TRBV6-2 or TRBV6-3, the J call TRBJ2-3, with 8 bases lining up with TRBD1. CDR3 length: 20 residues. Germline V lookup: CDR1 MNHEY, CDR2 SVGEGT. Unmatched junction bases numbered 19, after V lost 5 bases and J lost 0 bases. The CDR3 DNA follows: TGTGCCAGCAGTAAGAACCCCTACCGGGACAGGCTTCCTAGCACAGATACGCAGTATTTT. Translating it yields CASSKNPYRDRLPSTDTQYF.

Of note for this clonotype: This clone may be a read error of a much larger clone one base away. Here the CDR3 reads CASGLGVGNQPQHF. DNA of the CDR3: TGTGCCAGCGGCTTGGGGGTCGGCAATCAGCCCCAGCATTTT. The chain carries TRBV7-9 and TRBJ1-5; possibly TRBD1 for D (5 bases). This CDR3 is built from 14 residues. CDR1 and CDR2 from the germline V gene are SEHNR and FQNEAQ (reference sequence).

This clonotype was observed a few times. V and J are TRBV9 and TRBJ2-7; 8 positions agree with TRBD2. CDR1 and CDR2 (germline): SGDLS, YYNGEE. Germline trimming cut 0 bases from V and 5 bases from J; bases unmatched to any gene: 7. The CDR3 is made up of 15 amino acids. This CDR3 reads CASSVATGRANEQYF. DNA for the CDR3: TGTGCCAGCAGCGTAGCTACCGGGAGGGCCAACGAGCAGTACTTC.

About this clonotype itself: Possible read error: a much larger clone is one base away. The chain links TRBV20-1 to TRBJ2-7; D gene unclear. The CDR3 sequence is 13 residues long. Trimming removed 3 bases from V and 6 bases from J, with 15 bases in between. CDR1 is DFQATT, CDR2 SNEGSKA, per germline (reference sequence). Written as DNA, the CDR3 is TGCAGTGCTAGCGTTCAAGAGACGGTCGAGCAGTACTTC. Encoded protein: CSASVQETVEQYF.

This clonotype showed up many times. This rearrangement joins TRBV2 to TRBJ2-3; 11 bases map to TRBD2. V was pared by 6 bases and J by 3 bases, with 8 bases of the junction left unmatched. Germline CDR1 is SNHLY and CDR2 is FYNNEI. The CDR3 runs 16 residues. The CDR3 DNA is TGTGCCAGCAGGGAGCTTAGCGGGGGGGCAACAGATACGCAGTATTTT. Protein sequence: CASRELSGGATDTQYF.

Ten or more counts support this clonotype. This rearrangement joins TRBV4-1 to TRBJ2-3, with 10 bases fitting TRBD2. Germline CDR1 and CDR2: MGHRA and YSYEKL. There are 17 residues in the CDR3. V shed 5 bases, J shed 5 bases, and the junction held 13 bases outside the gene matches. The CDR3 DNA follows: TGCGCCAGCAGCTTCCATCTGAGCGGGGGGGCGGTAGATACGCAGTATTTT. Amino acid sequence: CASSFHLSGGAVDTQYF.

This clonotype appeared many times. The gene calls are TRBV25-1 and TRBJ2-7; D unresolved. CDR3 length: 14 residues. Trimming cost V 3 bases and J 2 bases, with 11 bases left between them. The germline CDR1 and CDR2 sequences are MGHDK and SYGVNS. CDR3 coding DNA: TGTGCCAGCAGTGATTACAAAGGGCCCTACGAGCAGTACTTC. This sequence encodes CASSDYKGPYEQYF.